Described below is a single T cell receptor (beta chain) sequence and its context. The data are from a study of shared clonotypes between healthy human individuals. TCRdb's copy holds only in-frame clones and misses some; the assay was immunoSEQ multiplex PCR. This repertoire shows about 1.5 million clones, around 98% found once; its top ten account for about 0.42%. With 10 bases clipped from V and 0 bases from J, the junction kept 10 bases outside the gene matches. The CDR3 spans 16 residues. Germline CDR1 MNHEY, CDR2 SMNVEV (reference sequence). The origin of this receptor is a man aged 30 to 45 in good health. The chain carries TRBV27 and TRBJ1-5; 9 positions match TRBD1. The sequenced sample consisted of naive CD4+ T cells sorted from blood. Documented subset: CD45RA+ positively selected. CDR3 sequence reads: CATAEGQGYSNQPQHF. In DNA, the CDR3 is TGTGCCACGGCGGAAGGACAGGGGTATAGCAATCAGCCCCAGCATTTT.